These 23 T cell receptor beta chains were all obtained from the same sample, sequenced in a study of T cells after yellow fever vaccination. TCRdb passed the 5' RACE reads through MiXCR, listing each CDR3 protein once. The sample consists of under 300,000 distinct CDR3 sequences, about 7% of them appearing once. Material: CD4+ T cells sorted from PBMCs, obtained 15 days after the yellow fever booster vaccination. Source of these receptors: a man aged 25-40 years who received the YFV17D yellow fever vaccine.

This clonotype was seen only a few times. The chain couples TRBV20-1 to TRBJ2-2; a possible D gene is TRBD1 (6 bases). Trimming pared 6 bases from V and 6 bases from J, leaving 23 bases between. This CDR3 comprises 16 residues. Germline assignment: CDR1 DFQATT and CDR2 SNEGSKA (reference sequence). The CDR3 reads CSATRGSGGWAGELFF. The CDR3 DNA follows: TGCAGTGCAACCAGGGGATCTGGTGGATGGGCCGGGGAGCTGTTTTTT.

The chain combines TRBV2 with TRBJ1-5, with D possibly matching TRBD1 (6 bases). V was pared by 5 bases and J by 7 bases, with 15 bases between. This CDR3 is built from 14 residues. CDR1 SNHLY and CDR2 FYNNEI come from the germline V gene. CDR3: CASSPGQPRQPQHF. The CDR3 region has the DNA TGTGCCAGCAGTCCCGGACAGCCGAGGCAGCCCCAGCATTTT.

CDR3 in DNA: TGCAGCTCCGGGCTACCAGGGAATGAGCAGTTCTTC. Amino acids: CSSGLPGNEQFF. V usage is TRBV29-1 and J usage is TRBJ2-1; possible D gene TRBD1, 5 bases. The ends were cut back, 8 bases at V and 7 bases at J, with 15 bases in the middle. The CDR3 consists of 12 residues. Germline V gene sequence: CDR1 SQVTM, CDR2 ANQGSEA.

V usage is TRBV9 and J usage is TRBJ2-7, with a weak D call TRBD2 (5 bases). The CDR3 is made up of 14 amino acids. V lost 1 base, J lost 5 bases, and 13 bases lay in between. Per the germline V gene, CDR1 is SGDLS and CDR2 is YYNGEE. The CDR3 nucleotides are TGTGCCAGCAGCGTATCGGGGAGTCAGAACGAGCAGTACTTC. Encoded protein: CASSVSGSQNEQYF.

The chain employs TRBV20-1 and TRBJ1-2; TRBD1 aligns across 7 bases. The CDR3 length is 12 residues. Trimming removed 6 bases from V and 7 bases from J; junction bases left unmatched: 8. Germline CDR1 is DFQATT and CDR2 is SNEGSKA (reference sequence). The chain's CDR3 is CSARPGGGGYTF. The CDR3 DNA sequence: TGCAGTGCCAGACCAGGGGGTGGTGGCTACACCTTC.

This clonotype was counted a few times. The genes are TRBV7-9 and TRBJ2-1, with D tentatively TRBD1 (7 bases). Deletions cut 3 bases from V and 3 bases from J, with 18 bases between. Germline CDR1 SEHNR, CDR2 FQNEAQ (reference sequence). This CDR3 comprises 17 residues. The CDR3 region is CASSFLAGRGDYNEQFF. The CDR3 DNA reads TGTGCCAGCAGCTTCCTGGCGGGCAGGGGGGACTACAATGAGCAGTTCTTC.

Many counts were recorded for this clonotype. The chain links TRBV6-1 to TRBJ2-7; TRBD1 or TRBD2 may be the D gene (5 bases each). Germline V gene lookup returns CDR1 MNHNS and CDR2 SASEGT. V was pared by 5 bases and J by 2 bases, with 13 bases between. The CDR3 runs 14 residues. CDR3 coding DNA: TGTGCCAGCAGTCAAGGGACGGTCCCCTACGAGCAGTACTTC. Amino acids: CASSQGTVPYEQYF.

This clonotype appeared many times. V gene TRBV5-1 combines with J gene TRBJ2-7, with TRBD2 identical over 8 bases. After removal of 1 base from V and 2 bases from J, the junction contained 2 bases not matched to a gene. This CDR3 has 14 residues. CDR1 and CDR2 from the germline V gene are SGHRS and YFSETQ. CDR3 sequence (DNA): TGCGCCAGCAGCTTGACTAGCGGAACCTACGAGCAGTACTTC. Protein product: CASSLTSGTYEQYF. The variable domain in full, with the rest retrieved from reference TRBV5-1 and TRBJ2-7, is KAGVTQTPRYLIKTRGQQVTLSCSPISGHRSVSWYQQTPGQGLQFLFEYFSETQRNKGNFPGRFSGRQFSNSRSEMNVSTLELGDSALYLCASSLTSGTYEQYFGPGTRLTVT.

This clonotype was seen a few times. The chain employs TRBV5-4 and TRBJ2-4; no firm D call. V was clipped by 1 base and J by 15 bases, with 14 bases between them. This CDR3 spans 12 amino acids. Per the germline V gene, CDR1 is SGHNT and CDR2 is YYREEE (reference sequence). The DNA for the CDR3 is TGTGCCAGCAGCTTGATGGGTTCGGAACGGTACTTC. Its protein product is CASSLMGSERYF.

This clonotype was seen at least ten times. This chain connects TRBV5-5 to TRBJ2-5; maybe TRBD1 (5 bases). Trimming left V 2 bases short and J 4 bases short, with 15 bases between. CDR1 SGHKS and CDR2 YYEKEE come from the germline V gene (reference sequence). The CDR3 runs 15 residues. The CDR3 DNA reads TGTGCCAGCAGCTTCCAGGGTGGTAGTTCAGAGACCCAGTACTTC. Translating it yields CASSFQGGSSETQYF.

For this clonotype: No DNA is shown, since the ends of the CDR3 on it are uncertain; the CDR3 is the one TCRdb lists. CDR3 region: CAKPGPGTPGSCFF. The V call is TRBV23-1, the J call TRBJ2-2; the tabulated D call, TRBD1, remains unverified against the DNA. TRBV23-1 is an open reading frame, and its role is uncertain. The CDR3 spans 14 residues, counting both ends.

This rearrangement joins TRBV29-1 to TRBJ2-3; 9 bases match TRBD1. CDR1 and CDR2 from the germline V gene are SQVTM and ANQGSEA. This CDR3 comprises 13 residues. Trimming took 8 bases from V and 4 from J; bases not matched to a gene: 7. The CDR3 sequence: CSTRDRVPDTQYF. DNA of the CDR3: TGCAGCACCCGGGACAGGGTACCAGATACGCAGTATTTT.

This clonotype was picked up a small number of times. The V call is TRBV14, the J call TRBJ2-2, with a weak D call TRBD2 (5 bases). This CDR3 spans 15 amino acids. Germline assignment: CDR1 SGHDN and CDR2 FVKESK. V was cut by 1 base and J by 2 bases, with 8 bases left in between. CDR3 in DNA: TGTGCCAGCAGCCAAGCCAGGACTAACACCGGGGAGCTGTTTTTT. Protein sequence: CASSQARTNTGELFF.

On this clonotype: Being one base from a much bigger clone, this may be a read error. The chain uses TRBV28 and TRBJ2-1, with 9 bases that match TRBD1. The CDR3 sequence is 15 residues long. Germline CDR1 is MDHEN and CDR2 is SYDVKM. The CDR3 bases are TGTGCCAGCAGTTTTGGGGGACAGGGATCCAATGAGCAGTCCTTC. Amino acids: CASSFGGQGSNEQSF. The full variable domain, rest sourced from reference TRBV28 and TRBJ2-1, is DVKVTQSSRYLVKRTGEKVFLECVQDMDHENMFWYRQDPGLGLRLIYFSYDVKMKEKGDIPEGYSVSREKKERFSLILESASTNQTSMYLCASSFGGQGSNEQSFGPGTRLTVL.

V and J are TRBV9 and TRBJ2-5; 9 bases are shared with TRBD1. Germline trimming cut 3 bases from V and 4 bases from J; bases unmatched to any gene: 7. CDR1 is SGDLS and CDR2 is YYNGEE in the germline V gene. The CDR3 is 15 amino acids. CDR3 amino acids: CASSAGDRVGETQYF. For the CDR3, the DNA is TGTGCCAGCAGCGCCGGGGACAGGGTAGGAGAGACCCAGTACTTC.

This clonotype was counted many times. The chain joins TRBV20-1 to TRBJ2-7; 9 bases fit TRBD2. Germline V CDR1 and CDR2: DFQATT, SNEGSKA (reference sequence). This CDR3 is built from 14 residues. V lost 1 base and J lost 3; bases outside the gene matches: 4. CDR3 region: CSARATSGNYEQYF. The CDR3 DNA reads as TGCAGTGCTAGAGCGACTAGCGGAAACTACGAGCAGTACTTC.

This clonotype has only a few counts. The chain couples TRBV20-1 to TRBJ2-7; the match to TRBD2 covers 11 bases. Germline assignment: CDR1 DFQATT and CDR2 SNEGSKA (reference sequence). The CDR3 has 15 amino acids. V was clipped by 2 bases and J by 4 bases; unmatched bases: 7. The CDR3, as DNA: TGCAGTGCTAGATTTAGCGGGAGGGCGCCATACGAGCAGTACTTC. Amino acids: CSARFSGRAPYEQYF.

The CDR3 DNA reads TGCGCCAGCAGCGATGACCCGGGACACCTCTCTGGGGCCAACGTCCTGACTTTC. The encoded protein is CASSDDPGHLSGANVLTF. J is TRBJ2-6 and V is TRBV5-1; a possible D gene is TRBD1 (6 bases). The V end lost 4 bases, the J end lost 0 bases, and 17 bases lay between the germline ends. The length of the CDR3 is 18 residues. Germline loops: CDR1 SGHRS, CDR2 YFSETQ.

V gene TRBV7-2 combines with J gene TRBJ2-2; perhaps TRBD2 as D (5 bases). The CDR3 length is 15 residues. Per the germline V gene, CDR1 is SGHTA and CDR2 is FQGNSA. V lost 5 bases, J lost 7 bases, and 17 bases lay in between. The CDR3 DNA sequence: TGTGCCAGCAGCCCCGTGAGGGTAACGAACGGGGAGCTGTTTTTT. Translated: CASSPVRVTNGELFF.

This clonotype came up a few times. This rearrangement joins TRBV5-1 to TRBJ2-2; D call uncertain. There are 15 residues in the CDR3. The ends were cut back, 4 bases at V and 1 base at J, with 11 bases in the middle. Germline values: CDR1 SGHRS, CDR2 YFSETQ. CDR3: CASSQGILNTGELFF. CDR3 coding DNA: TGCGCCAGCAGCCAAGGGATTCTGAACACCGGGGAGCTGTTTTTT.

This chain uses TRBV7-9 with TRBJ1-1; D not resolved. CDR1 and CDR2 from the germline V gene are SEHNR and FQNEAQ (reference sequence). V dropped 5 bases and J dropped 1 base, with 14 bases sitting between them. The CDR3 sequence is 15 residues long. The CDR3 sequence is CASSTGPFANTEAFF. CDR3 DNA: TGTGCCAGCAGCACCGGGCCCTTTGCGAACACTGAAGCTTTCTTT.

The rearrangement uses TRBV20-1 and TRBJ2-5; D ambiguous. The CDR3 has 13 amino acids. From germline, CDR1 is DFQATT and CDR2 SNEGSKA (reference sequence). V lost 3 bases and J lost 5, with 13 bases in between. CDR3 sequence: CSARRGPYETQYF. The DNA of the CDR3 is TGCAGTGCTAGGCGAGGCCCGTACGAGACCCAGTACTTC.

In this sample, this clonotype turned up a few times. This chain uses TRBV27 with TRBJ1-1; D ambiguous. Germline V gives CDR1 MNHEY, CDR2 SMNVEV (reference sequence). With 3 bases removed from V and 4 bases from J, the gap between germline ends came to 12 bases. The CDR3 consists of 14 residues. CDR3 loop: CASSFSRLGTEAFF. The CDR3 DNA sequence: TGTGCCAGCAGTTTTTCACGACTGGGCACTGAAGCTTTCTTT.